Presented here are 20 T cell receptor beta chains from one specimen sequenced in a study of blood T cells in healthy people across ages. A second PCR, run for roughly 7 to 11 cycles, used a sample-barcoded 5' primer plus a J-beta primer mix. TCRdb re-called the 5' RACE reads through MiXCR, storing one row per CDR3 protein. The table lists about 640,000 distinct CDR3 sequences, under 70% of them singletons, with about two fifths in the top ten. Input material: blood. The receptors originated from a man in his 60s in good health.

This clonotype has a count of ten or more. The chain carries TRBV5-8 and TRBJ2-7; D possibly corresponds to TRBD2 (5 bases). Trimming removed 5 bases from V and 6 bases from J, with 9 bases in between. The V gene's germline CDR1 is SGHTS and CDR2 YDEGEE. This CDR3 is 11 amino acids long. The CDR3 sequence: CASREESEQYF. CDR3 bases: TGTGCCAGCAGGGAGGAGTCCGAGCAGTACTTC.

The V and J genes are TRBV7-2 and TRBJ2-1; TRBD2 matches at 7 bases. The J call may not be correct, given that the DNA end is closer to TRBJ2-7. CDR1 is SGHTA, CDR2 FQGNSA, per germline. The CDR3 consists of 13 residues. The CDR3 is CASSRTRDYEQYF. The CDR3 DNA reads TGTGCCAGCAGCCGGACTAGAGACTACGAGCAGTACTTC.

The rearrangement uses TRBV20-1 and TRBJ2-2; 7 bases map to TRBD1. The V gene's germline CDR1 is DFQATT and CDR2 SNEGSKA (reference sequence). Trimming removed 2 bases from V and 6 bases from J; junction bases left unmatched: 6. This CDR3 is built from 14 residues. CDR3 DNA sequence: TGCAGTGCTAGATCCAGGGGGATGTCCGGGGAGCTGTTTTTT. Residues: CSARSRGMSGELFF.

CDR3 sequence: CASSLNGHSTDTQYF. In DNA form, the CDR3 reads TGTGCCAGCAGCTTGAACGGACATAGCACAGATACGCAGTATTTT. This rearrangement joins TRBV5-5 to TRBJ2-3; perhaps TRBD1 as D (5 bases). The CDR3 totals 15 residues. CDR1 and CDR2 (germline): SGHKS, YYEKEE (reference sequence). V was pared by 1 base and J by 0 bases, with 9 bases between.

The rearrangement uses TRBV20-1 and TRBJ2-4, with a possible D match to TRBD2 (6 bases). The J call may be faulty, since TRBJ2-5 better matches the DNA end. This CDR3 has 14 residues. Germline CDR1 DFQATT, CDR2 SNEGSKA (reference sequence). CDR3 in DNA: TGCAGTGCTAGAGCCCCGTGGGGGGTTGAGACCCAGTACTTC. Protein: CSARAPWGVETQYF.

The rearrangement uses TRBV6-6 and TRBJ1-4, with no clear D. V was cut by 5 bases and J by 7 bases, with 14 bases left in between. Germline V gives CDR1 MNHNY, CDR2 SVGAGI (reference sequence). The CDR3 is 14 amino acids. The CDR3 loop reads CASSPPLGGEKLFF. The CDR3 bases are TGTGCCAGCAGTCCCCCTCTAGGAGGTGAAAAACTGTTTTTT.

The chain joins TRBV20-1 to TRBJ1-2, with 8 bases fitting TRBD1. Germline V gene sequence: CDR1 DFQATT, CDR2 SNEGSKA (reference sequence). This CDR3 comprises 13 residues. J gave up 4 bases and V 6 bases, and 7 bases lay outside the gene matches. The CDR3 DNA reads TGCAGTGCCCTTTTGGACAGGGTCTATGGCTACACCTTC. Its protein product is CSALLDRVYGYTF.

The V and J genes are TRBV6-1 and TRBJ2-1; no firm D call. The CDR3 totals 16 residues. Trimming removed 7 bases at V and 0 bases at J, with 16 bases between. Germline CDR1 reads MNHNS; CDR2 reads SASEGT. In nucleotides, the CDR3 is TGTGCCAGCATACGCCAGGCCCCAAGCTCCTACAATGAGCAGTTCTTC. This sequence encodes CASIRQAPSSYNEQFF.

This chain connects TRBV10-3 to TRBJ1-2, with D possibly matching TRBD1 (6 bases). From germline, CDR1 is ENHRY and CDR2 SYGVKD. This CDR3 has 13 residues. Between the trimmed V and J ends, which lost 3 bases and 4 bases, there was a span of 9 bases. The CDR3: CAISEPDSYGYTF. Written as DNA, the CDR3 is TGTGCCATCAGTGAACCGGACAGCTATGGCTACACCTTC.

The chain recombines TRBV21-1 with TRBJ2-2; TRBD1, the table's D call, lacks a check against the DNA. TRBV21-1 constitutes a pseudogene. The CDR3 is 16 residues long. CDR3 region: CASSGRLERNTGELFF. CDR3 sequence (DNA): TGTGCCAGCAGCGGGCGGCTAGAGCGTAACACCGGGGAGCTGTTTTTT.

The chain uses TRBV20-1 and TRBJ2-7; the D is unclear. V was trimmed by 1 base and J by 7 bases, leaving 8 bases between them. The CDR3 runs 11 residues. Germline lookup yields CDR1 DFQATT and CDR2 SNEGSKA (reference sequence). CDR3 in amino acids: CSARVLNEQYF. The CDR3 DNA reads as TGCAGTGCTAGAGTCCTCAATGAGCAGTACTTC.

Remarks on this clonotype: Being one base from a much bigger clone, this may be a read error. This chain links TRBV29-1 with TRBJ2-1; 7 positions match TRBD2. The CDR3 spans 13 residues. From germline, CDR1 is SQVTM and CDR2 ANQGSEA. Losses at the gene ends were 3 bases for V and 13 bases for J; bases not matched to a gene: 12. This CDR3 is CSVEPSGKETQFF. CDR3 bases: TGCAGCGTTGAGCCTAGCGGAAAAGAGACCCAGTTCTTC.

The chain couples TRBV6-5 to TRBJ2-1; a possible D gene is TRBD1 (6 bases). Trimming removed 6 bases from V and 5 bases from J, with 14 bases in between. CDR3 length: 14 residues. CDR1 is MNHEY, CDR2 SVGAGI, per germline. The CDR3 sequence: CASRGGQLDNEQFF. CDR3 bases: TGTGCCAGCAGAGGCGGACAGTTGGACAATGAGCAGTTCTTC.

This chain links TRBV3-1 with TRBJ1-5, with 9 bases lining up with TRBD1. Germline V lookup: CDR1 LGHDT, CDR2 YNNKEL (reference sequence). CDR3 length: 16 amino acids. Trimming at V came to 4 bases and at J to 2 bases, leaving 6 bases not matched to a gene. For the CDR3, the DNA is TGTGCCAGCAGCCCTACGGACAGGGGTGGCAATCAGCCCCAGCATTTT. As protein: CASSPTDRGGNQPQHF.

This clonotype came up a few times. The chain joins TRBV6-2 or TRBV6-3 to TRBJ2-6; a possible D gene is TRBD2 (5 bases). Trimming pared 8 bases from V and 0 bases from J, leaving 11 bases between. The CDR3 has 15 amino acids. Per germline, CDR1 MNHEY and CDR2 SVGEGT. The CDR3 DNA is TGTGCCAGCGCTCCCGGGGTCTCTGGGGCCAACGTCCTGACTTTC. This translates into CASAPGVSGANVLTF.

This clonotype was observed once. The genes are TRBV28 and TRBJ2-5, with 10 bases lining up with TRBD1. The CDR3 spans 14 residues. V shed 7 bases, J shed 5 bases, and the junction held 7 bases outside the gene matches. Germline V gene sequence: CDR1 MDHEN, CDR2 SYDVKM. DNA of the CDR3: TGTGCCAGCACCTCCGACAGGGGGCCGGAGACCCAGTACTTC. Amino acids: CASTSDRGPETQYF.

The J gene is TRBJ1-6, the V gene TRBV2; 10 bases are a match to TRBD1. The CDR3 is 14 residues long. Germline-derived CDR1 and CDR2 are SNHLY and FYNNEI. The trim removed 6 bases at V and 10 bases at J, leaving 6 bases unmatched. This chain's CDR3 is CASSATGGQSPLHF. The CDR3 nucleotides are TGTGCCAGCAGCGCGACAGGGGGCCAATCACCCCTCCACTTT. Full variable domain (remainder filled in from reference TRBV2 and TRBJ1-6): EPEVTQTPSHQVTQMGQEVILRCVPISNHLYFYWYRQILGQKVEFLVSFYNNEISEKSEIFDDQFSVERPDGSNFTLKIRSTKLEDSAMYFCASSATGGQSPLHFGNGTRLTVT.

The chain recombines TRBV28 with TRBJ1-5; TRBD1 agrees at 7 bases. This CDR3 comprises 16 residues. The V segment lost 1 base and the J segment 7 bases; nucleotides outside the gene matches: 10. Germline-derived CDR1 and CDR2 are MDHEN and SYDVKM. The CDR3 region has the DNA TGTGCCAGCAGTTTATACGTGGCAGGGGGTCGGCAGCCCCAGCATTTT. This sequence encodes CASSLYVAGGRQPQHF.

The V call is TRBV29-1, the J call TRBJ1-2; D perhaps matches TRBD1 (6 bases). There are 12 residues in the CDR3. Germline CDR1 and CDR2: SQVTM and ANQGSEA. Trimming took off 0 bases at V and 13 bases at J, with 15 bases between the two ends. DNA of the CDR3: TGCAGCGTTGAAGATCTGGCAGGGGCCTCCACCTTC. This translates into CSVEDLAGASTF.

The chain has TRBV24-1 and TRBJ1-1, with TRBD1 identical over 8 bases. This CDR3 comprises 15 residues. J gave up 3 bases and V 7 bases, and 9 bases lay outside the gene matches. Germline assignment: CDR1 KGHDR and CDR2 SFDVKD. CDR3 amino acids: CATRAAGGGYTEAFF. In DNA, the CDR3 is TGTGCCACCAGGGCCGCAGGGGGCGGGTACACTGAAGCTTTCTTT.